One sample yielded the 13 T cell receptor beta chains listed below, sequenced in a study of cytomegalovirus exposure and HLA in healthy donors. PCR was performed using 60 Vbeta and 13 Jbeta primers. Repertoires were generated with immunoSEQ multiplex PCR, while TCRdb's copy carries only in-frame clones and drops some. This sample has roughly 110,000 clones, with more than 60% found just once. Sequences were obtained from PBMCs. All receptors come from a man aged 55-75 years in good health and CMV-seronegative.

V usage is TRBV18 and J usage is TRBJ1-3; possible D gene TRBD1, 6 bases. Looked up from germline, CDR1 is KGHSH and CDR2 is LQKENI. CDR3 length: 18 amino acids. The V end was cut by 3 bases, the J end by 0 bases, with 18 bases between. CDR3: CASSPRFPEDSSGNTIYF. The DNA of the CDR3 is TGTGCCAGCTCACCCCGATTTCCTGAGGACAGCTCTGGAAACACCATATATTTT.

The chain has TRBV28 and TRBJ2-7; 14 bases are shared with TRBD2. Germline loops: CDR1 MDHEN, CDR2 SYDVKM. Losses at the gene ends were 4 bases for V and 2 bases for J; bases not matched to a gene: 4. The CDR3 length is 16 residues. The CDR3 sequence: CASSSETSGGAYEQYV. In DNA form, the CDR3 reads TGTGCCAGCAGTTCCGAGACTAGCGGGGGGGCCTACGAGCAGTACGTC.

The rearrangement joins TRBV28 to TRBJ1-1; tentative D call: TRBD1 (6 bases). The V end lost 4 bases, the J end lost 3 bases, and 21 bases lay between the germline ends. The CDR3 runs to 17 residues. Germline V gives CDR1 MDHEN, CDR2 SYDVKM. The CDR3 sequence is CASSSPEGGGRDTEAFF. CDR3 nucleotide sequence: TGTGCCAGCAGTTCTCCTGAGGGGGGGGGAAGGGACACTGAAGCTTTCTTT.

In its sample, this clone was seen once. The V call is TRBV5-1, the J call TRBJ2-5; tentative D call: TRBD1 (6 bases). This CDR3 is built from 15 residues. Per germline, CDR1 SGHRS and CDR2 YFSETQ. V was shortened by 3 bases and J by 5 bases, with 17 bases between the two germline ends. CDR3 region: CASSSIGQTLETQYF. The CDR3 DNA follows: TGCGCCAGCAGCTCGATAGGACAGACGCTGGAGACCCAGTACTTC.

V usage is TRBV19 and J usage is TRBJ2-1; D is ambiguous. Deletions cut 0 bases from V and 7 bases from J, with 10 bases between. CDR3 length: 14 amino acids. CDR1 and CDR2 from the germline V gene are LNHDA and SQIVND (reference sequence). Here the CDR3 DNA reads TGTGCCAGTAGTATAGATGGTAGTGTAAATGAGCAGTTCTTC. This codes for CASSIDGSVNEQFF.

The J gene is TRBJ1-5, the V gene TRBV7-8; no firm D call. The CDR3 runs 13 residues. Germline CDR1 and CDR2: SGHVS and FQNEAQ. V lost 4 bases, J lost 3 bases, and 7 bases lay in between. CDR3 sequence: CASSWSFNQPQHF. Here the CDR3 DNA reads TGTGCCAGCAGCTGGAGTTTCAATCAGCCCCAGCATTTT.

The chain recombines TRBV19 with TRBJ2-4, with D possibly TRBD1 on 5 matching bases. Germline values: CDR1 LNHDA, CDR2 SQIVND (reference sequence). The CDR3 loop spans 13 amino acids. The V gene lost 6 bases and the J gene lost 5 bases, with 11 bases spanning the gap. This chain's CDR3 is CASRTLTENIQYF. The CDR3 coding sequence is TGTGCCAGTAGGACCCTGACAGAAAACATTCAGTACTTC. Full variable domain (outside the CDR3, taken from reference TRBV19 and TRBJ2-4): DGGITQSPKYLFRKEGQNVTLSCEQNLNHDAMYWYRQDPGQGLRLIYYSQIVNDFQKGDIAEGYSVSREKKESFPLTVTSAQKNPTAFYLCASRTLTENIQYFGAGTRLSVL.

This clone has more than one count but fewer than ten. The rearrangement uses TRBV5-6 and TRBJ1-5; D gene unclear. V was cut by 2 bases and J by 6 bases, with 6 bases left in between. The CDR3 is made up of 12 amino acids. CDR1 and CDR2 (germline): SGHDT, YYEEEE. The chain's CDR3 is CASSLPGQPQHF. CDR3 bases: TGTGCCAGCAGCTTACCCGGTCAGCCCCAGCATTTT.

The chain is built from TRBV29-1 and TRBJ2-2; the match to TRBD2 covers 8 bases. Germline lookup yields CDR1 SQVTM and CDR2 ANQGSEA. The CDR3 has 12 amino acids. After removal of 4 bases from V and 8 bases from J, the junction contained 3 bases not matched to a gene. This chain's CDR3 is CSVVASGGELFF. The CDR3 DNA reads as TGCAGCGTTGTGGCTAGCGGGGGGGAGCTGTTTTTT.

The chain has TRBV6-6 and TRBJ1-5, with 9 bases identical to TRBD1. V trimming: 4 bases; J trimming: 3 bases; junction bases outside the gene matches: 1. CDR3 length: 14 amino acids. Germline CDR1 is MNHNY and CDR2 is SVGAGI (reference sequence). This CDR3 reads CASSWTGDNQPQHF. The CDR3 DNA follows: TGTGCCAGCAGTTGGACAGGGGACAATCAGCCCCAGCATTTT.

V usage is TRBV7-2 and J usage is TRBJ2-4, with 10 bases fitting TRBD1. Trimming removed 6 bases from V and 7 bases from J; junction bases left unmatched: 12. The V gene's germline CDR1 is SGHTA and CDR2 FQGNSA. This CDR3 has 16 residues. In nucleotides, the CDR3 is TGTGCCAGCAGTCCAGTGGGCGGGACAGGGGTCAACATTCAGTACTTC. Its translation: CASSPVGGTGVNIQYF.

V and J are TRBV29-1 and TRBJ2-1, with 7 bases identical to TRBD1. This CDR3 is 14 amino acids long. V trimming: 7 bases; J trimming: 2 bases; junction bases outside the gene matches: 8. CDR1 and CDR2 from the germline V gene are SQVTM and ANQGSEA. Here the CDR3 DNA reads TGCAGCGGCCGCCGGGACAGAACCTACAATGAGCAGTTCTTC. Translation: CSGRRDRTYNEQFF.

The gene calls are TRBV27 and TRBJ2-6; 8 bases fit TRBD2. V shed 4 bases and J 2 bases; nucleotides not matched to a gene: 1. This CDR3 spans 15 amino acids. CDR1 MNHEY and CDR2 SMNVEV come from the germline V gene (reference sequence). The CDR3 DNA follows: TGTGCCAGCAGTTCCGGGGGGGCTGGGGCCAACGTCCTGACTTTC. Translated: CASSSGGAGANVLTF.